A selection of T cell receptor beta chains follows, all from one sample in a study of molecular identifiers for immune sequencing clone quantification. TCRdb re-called the PCR reads with MiXCR, one entry per CDR3 protein. This sample has about half a million distinct CDR3 sequences, with about a fifth found just once. Sequenced sample: naive CD8+ T cells from blood, with Jurkat cell RNA spiked in. All receptors come from a human donor in good health. Some libraries in this study had Jurkat cell RNA spiked in. The CDR3 runs from the conserved cysteine through the conserved F or W.

TRBJ2-5,TRBV11-2,CASSLVWGIQETQYF
TRBJ1-4,TRBV2,CASRVIGQGFEKLFF
TRBJ2-3,TRBV2,CASSEYDTDTQYF
TRBJ2-1,TRBV11-3,CASSAFPGHNEQFF
TRBJ2-7,TRBV7-9,CASSLGRPGTEQYF
TRBJ2-3,TRBV20-1,CSVKYSGSLDTQYF
TRBJ2-1,TRBV7-8,CASSLFQGGEQFF
TRBJ2-6,TRBV3-1,CASSRGLARFGANVLTF
TRBJ2-7,TRBV6-6,CASSYVGQAYEQYF
TRBJ2-7,TRBV18,CAKTGGPPYF
TRBJ2-7,TRBV27,CASSFSRGYEQYF
TRBJ2-7,TRBV4-3,CASSQAGGSYEQYF
TRBJ1-1,TRBV28,CASSPPGDAIAEAFF
TRBJ2-2,TRBV6-5,CASSYGGRTNSGELFF
TRBJ2-7,TRBV30,CAWSGDSYEQYF
TRBJ1-3,TRBV25-1,CASSRDNSGNTIYF
TRBJ2-2,TRBV29-1,CSVESQNTGELFF
TRBJ1-1,TRBV4-1,CASSQVGTEAFF
TRBJ2-5,TRBV5-1,CASSRGGQETQYF
TRBJ1-1,TRBV6-2/TRBV6-3,CASSGRSNTEAFF
TRBJ1-6,TRBV7-9,CASSLSDYNSPLHF
TRBJ2-7,TRBV28,CASTDTYEQYF
TRBJ1-2,TRBV6-2/TRBV6-3,CASSYSPGGDGYTF
TRBJ2-1,TRBV4-3,CAGSQDNDLAGYNEQFF
TRBJ2-7,TRBV20-1,CSARDPTGGEQYF
TRBJ1-2,TRBV27,CASSPFRGDGYTF
TRBJ2-3,TRBV28,CASSRPRGTGTDTQYF
TRBJ2-7,TRBV2,CASSGGRASYEQYF
TRBJ1-4,TRBV4-3,CASSQQGPRTNEKLFF